This is a list of T cell receptor beta chains from one sample in a study of T cell responses to AZD1222 COVID-19 vaccine. The repertoire was sequenced with immunoSEQ multiplex PCR; TCRdb's copy has only in-frame clones and lacks some. Of about 210,000 clones detected, 90% to 95% appear once; the ten largest clones hold approximately 1.7%. The sequencing used peripheral blood, collected 28 days after the second dose of the MenACWY control vaccine. The origin of the receptors is an adult who received the MenACWY meningococcal vaccine as a control. Both conserved end residues are part of each CDR3. The order of the fields is clone size, V gene, J gene, D gene, CDR3 DNA, CDR3 protein. D genes are given only for firm matches. The listing skips clone size in some rows; elsewhere it reads once, few, many or a size class.

clone size: .
V gene: TRBV19
J gene: TRBJ1-1
D gene: .
CDR3 DNA: TGTGCCAGTAGTACCCGGGGCGCGTACACTGAAGCTTTCTTT
CDR3 protein: CASSTRGAYTEAFF

clone size: .
V gene: TRBV5-1
J gene: TRBJ1-2
D gene: .
CDR3 DNA: TGCGCCAGCAGCTTGGGGGCCAACTATGGCTACACCTTC
CDR3 protein: CASSLGANYGYTF

clone size: .
V gene: TRBV4-2
J gene: TRBJ2-2
D gene: .
CDR3 DNA: TGTGCCAGCAGCCAAGTGGCTGAGCCTATCACCGGGGAGCTGTTTTTT
CDR3 protein: CASSQVAEPITGELFF

clone size: .
V gene: TRBV24-1
J gene: TRBJ2-3
D gene: .
CDR3 DNA: TGTGCCACCAGTGATTTGCCCAGAAATGAACTCACAGATACGCAGTATTTT
CDR3 protein: CATSDLPRNELTDTQYF

clone size: .
V gene: TRBV2
J gene: TRBJ1-6
D gene: .
CDR3 DNA: TGTGTCAGCATAGGAGGGGCCGCCCCCAATTCACCCCTCCACTTT
CDR3 protein: CVSIGGAAPNSPLHF

clone size: once
V gene: TRBV5-1
J gene: TRBJ2-5
D gene: TRBD2
CDR3 DNA: TGCGCCAGCAGCTTGGCGCGGGGGGCTACCCTCCAAGAGACCCAGTACTTC
CDR3 protein: CASSLARGATLQETQYF

clone size: .
V gene: TRBV24-1
J gene: TRBJ2-1
D gene: .
CDR3 DNA: TGTGCCACCATGCGGGACAGCCCCAATGAGCAGTTCTTC
CDR3 protein: CATMRDSPNEQFF

clone size: .
V gene: TRBV28
J gene: TRBJ2-4
D gene: TRBD1
CDR3 DNA: TGTGCCAGCAGTTTAGGCAGGGGGGCCAAAAACATTCAGTACTTC
CDR3 protein: CASSLGRGAKNIQYF

clone size: .
V gene: TRBV19
J gene: TRBJ2-1
D gene: .
CDR3 DNA: TGTGCCAGTAGTATTTTGGGCTACAATGAGCAGTTCTTC
CDR3 protein: CASSILGYNEQFF

clone size: .
V gene: TRBV27
J gene: TRBJ2-3
D gene: .
CDR3 DNA: TGTGCCAGCAGTTGGGTTGGGACGCAGTATTTT
CDR3 protein: CASSWVGTQYF

clone size: .
V gene: TRBV4-3
J gene: TRBJ2-3
D gene: .
CDR3 DNA: TGCGCCAGCAGCCAAGAAACAAGTAGAAGTACGCAGTATTTT
CDR3 protein: CASSQETSRSTQYF

clone size: .
V gene: TRBV2
J gene: TRBJ1-2
D gene: .
CDR3 DNA: TGTGCCAGCAGTGAAAGCAGGGGCTATGGCTACACCTTC
CDR3 protein: CASSESRGYGYTF

clone size: .
V gene: TRBV5-1
J gene: TRBJ2-7
D gene: .
CDR3 DNA: TGCGCCAGCAGCTCTGGCGCGTTGTCAACCTACGAGCAGTACTTC
CDR3 protein: CASSSGALSTYEQYF

clone size: once
V gene: TRBV13
J gene: TRBJ2-5
D gene: .
CDR3 DNA: TGTGCCAGCAGCACCCTGGGGGAGTTGGGGGAAGAGACCCAGTACTTC
CDR3 protein: CASSTLGELGEETQYF

clone size: .
V gene: TRBV19
J gene: TRBJ1-1
D gene: .
CDR3 DNA: TGTGCCAGTAGGAATCTCAGGGGTTTTGATGAAGCTTTCTTT
CDR3 protein: CASRNLRGFDEAFF

clone size: .
V gene: TRBV28
J gene: TRBJ2-3
D gene: TRBD1
CDR3 DNA: TGTGCCAGCAGTGACGGACAGGGTAGGACAGATACGCAGTATTTT
CDR3 protein: CASSDGQGRTDTQYF

clone size: .
V gene: TRBV28
J gene: TRBJ1-1
D gene: .
CDR3 DNA: TGTGCCAGCGTTCTGAACACTGAAGCTTTCTTT
CDR3 protein: CASVLNTEAFF

clone size: .
V gene: TRBV5-6
J gene: TRBJ2-7
D gene: TRBD1
CDR3 DNA: TGTGCCAGCAGCCCTGACAGGGGGGTTCTTTACGAGCAGTACTTC
CDR3 protein: CASSPDRGVLYEQYF

clone size: .
V gene: TRBV9
J gene: TRBJ1-1
D gene: TRBD1
CDR3 DNA: TGTGCCAGCAGCGTAAATGACGGACAGGGCGCTGAAGCTTTCTTT
CDR3 protein: CASSVNDGQGAEAFF

clone size: once
V gene: TRBV19
J gene: TRBJ1-6
D gene: TRBD1
CDR3 DNA: TGTGCCAGTAAAACCGGGACAGATAATTCACCCCTCCACTTT
CDR3 protein: CASKTGTDNSPLHF

clone size: .
V gene: TRBV24-1
J gene: TRBJ2-1
D gene: TRBD2
CDR3 DNA: TGTGCCACCAGTGATCCTAGCGGGGGGGCGGGATACAATGAGCAGTTCTTC
CDR3 protein: CATSDPSGGAGYNEQFF

clone size: .
V gene: TRBV5-4
J gene: TRBJ2-2
D gene: .
CDR3 DNA: TGTGCCAGCAGCGAGCCCACCGGGGAGCTGTTTTTT
CDR3 protein: CASSEPTGELFF

clone size: few
V gene: TRBV27
J gene: TRBJ1-2
D gene: .
CDR3 DNA: TGTGCCAGCAGTGCTTCAGGGCTATATGGCTACACCTTC
CDR3 protein: CASSASGLYGYTF

clone size: .
V gene: TRBV5-1
J gene: TRBJ2-1
D gene: .
CDR3 DNA: TGCGCCAGCAGCTTGGTGCTAGCCGATGAGCAGTTCTTC
CDR3 protein: CASSLVLADEQFF

clone size: .
V gene: TRBV5-5
J gene: TRBJ2-1
D gene: .
CDR3 DNA: TGTGCCAGCAGCTTGGTTGTAGGTGGCTACAATGAGCAGTTCTTC
CDR3 protein: CASSLVVGGYNEQFF

clone size: .
V gene: TRBV6-5
J gene: TRBJ2-7
D gene: TRBD2
CDR3 DNA: TGTGCCAGCAGTCCGCGGGGGGGTCAGGGGTACGAGCAGTACTTC
CDR3 protein: CASSPRGGQGYEQYF

clone size: .
V gene: TRBV7-9
J gene: TRBJ2-7
D gene: .
CDR3 DNA: TGTGCCAGCAGCTTTGGGGGGCCGGGGGTCTACGAGCAGTACTTC
CDR3 protein: CASSFGGPGVYEQYF

clone size: .
V gene: TRBV5-4
J gene: TRBJ2-7
D gene: TRBD2
CDR3 DNA: TGTGCCAGCAGCGGCCCTGGGGGACTAGGGTTAAGCGAGCAGTACTTC
CDR3 protein: CASSGPGGLGLSEQYF

clone size: .
V gene: TRBV5-5
J gene: TRBJ2-1
D gene: .
CDR3 DNA: TGTGCCACCCAACCCTACGAGGGAGGTTACAATGAGCAGTTCTTC
CDR3 protein: CATQPYEGGYNEQFF

clone size: once
V gene: TRBV5-1
J gene: TRBJ2-5
D gene: TRBD1
CDR3 DNA: TGCGCCAGCAGCTTGGGGGACAGGGAGGAGACCCAGTACTTC
CDR3 protein: CASSLGDREETQYF

clone size: once
V gene: TRBV19
J gene: TRBJ2-2
D gene: .
CDR3 DNA: TGTGCCAGTAGTCTCCTAGGCACCGGGGAGCTGTTTTTT
CDR3 protein: CASSLLGTGELFF

clone size: .
V gene: TRBV10-3
J gene: TRBJ1-5
D gene: .
CDR3 DNA: TGTGCCATCAGTGCGGCAGGAATCAATCAGCCCCAGCATTTT
CDR3 protein: CAISAAGINQPQHF

clone size: .
V gene: TRBV25-1
J gene: TRBJ2-2
D gene: .
CDR3 DNA: TGTGCCAGCAGTGAATATGTGAACGGGGAGCTGTTTTTT
CDR3 protein: CASSEYVNGELFF

clone size: .
V gene: TRBV7-9
J gene: TRBJ1-1
D gene: .
CDR3 DNA: TGTGCCAGCAGCTTAAGGGCTGACAGTGAAGCTTTCTTT
CDR3 protein: CASSLRADSEAFF

clone size: .
V gene: TRBV27
J gene: TRBJ1-5
D gene: .
CDR3 DNA: TGTGCCAGCAGTTTGAATAATCCGGGATTGCAGCCCCAGCATTTT
CDR3 protein: CASSLNNPGLQPQHF

clone size: .
V gene: TRBV18
J gene: TRBJ2-1
D gene: .
CDR3 DNA: TGTGCCAGCTCACCAGGCCAGGCGGCGGATGAGCAGTTCTTC
CDR3 protein: CASSPGQAADEQFF

clone size: .
V gene: TRBV14
J gene: TRBJ2-2
D gene: .
CDR3 DNA: TGTGCCAGCAGCCGGCGCAAGGGTGAATATTCGAACACCGGGGAGCTGTTTTTT
CDR3 protein: CASSRRKGEYSNTGELFF

clone size: .
V gene: TRBV19
J gene: TRBJ1-5
D gene: .
CDR3 DNA: TGTGCCAGTAGTATAAGCTATCCAAGACAGCTCAATCAGCCCCAGCATTTT
CDR3 protein: CASSISYPRQLNQPQHF

clone size: once
V gene: TRBV21-1
J gene: TRBJ2-7
D gene: .
CDR3 DNA: TGTGCCAGCAGCAAAGGAACAGGGAGCTCCTACGAGCAGTACTTC
CDR3 protein: CASSKGTGSSYEQYF

clone size: .
V gene: TRBV28
J gene: TRBJ1-4
D gene: .
CDR3 DNA: TGTGCCAGCAGTTCACCCGGGACAACGAAAGAAAAACTGTTTTTT
CDR3 protein: CASSSPGTTKEKLFF

clone size: .
V gene: TRBV7-3
J gene: TRBJ1-1
D gene: .
CDR3 DNA: TGTGCCAGCAGCTTAACAGCGGTGAACACTGAAGCTTTCTTT
CDR3 protein: CASSLTAVNTEAFF

clone size: .
V gene: TRBV5-1
J gene: TRBJ2-1
D gene: .
CDR3 DNA: TGCGCCAGCAGCTTGGACATAGGACAAGTCTACAATGAGCAGTTCTTC
CDR3 protein: CASSLDIGQVYNEQFF

clone size: .
V gene: TRBV4-2
J gene: TRBJ1-1
D gene: TRBD1
CDR3 DNA: TGTGCCAGCAGCCAAGTAAGGACAGGGGGCACTGAAGCTTTCTTT
CDR3 protein: CASSQVRTGGTEAFF

clone size: .
V gene: TRBV4-2
J gene: TRBJ2-5
D gene: .
CDR3 DNA: TGTGCCAGCAGCCAAGAGTCTAGCACATTGCAAGAGACCCAGTACTTC
CDR3 protein: CASSQESSTLQETQYF

clone size: .
V gene: TRBV2
J gene: TRBJ1-2
D gene: TRBD1
CDR3 DNA: TGTGCCAGCTTACAGGGGATCCGTGGCTACACCTTC
CDR3 protein: CASLQGIRGYTF

clone size: .
V gene: TRBV5-6
J gene: TRBJ2-7
D gene: TRBD1
CDR3 DNA: TGTGCCAGCAGCTTGGGTTTGGACAGGGTGACCTACGAGCAGTACTTC
CDR3 protein: CASSLGLDRVTYEQYF

clone size: .
V gene: TRBV30
J gene: TRBJ1-5
D gene: .
CDR3 DNA: TGTGCCTGGAGTTTAGGACAGAGCAATCAGCCCCAGCATTTT
CDR3 protein: CAWSLGQSNQPQHF

clone size: .
V gene: TRBV25-1
J gene: TRBJ1-1
D gene: .
CDR3 DNA: TGTGCCAGCAGTAAGGGGGGGAACACTGAAGCTTTCTTT
CDR3 protein: CASSKGGNTEAFF

clone size: .
V gene: TRBV7-2
J gene: TRBJ1-6
D gene: .
CDR3 DNA: TGTGCCAGCAGCCCAGGTCCGGGGGACTCACCCCTCCACTTT
CDR3 protein: CASSPGPGDSPLHF

clone size: .
V gene: TRBV7-9
J gene: TRBJ2-7
D gene: .
CDR3 DNA: TGTGCCAGCAGCTTAAGGGACGGGCCCTCCTACGAGCAGTACTTC
CDR3 protein: CASSLRDGPSYEQYF

clone size: .
V gene: TRBV7-9
J gene: TRBJ2-5
D gene: .
CDR3 DNA: TGTGCCAGCAGCTCCCTACAAGAGACCCAGTACTTC
CDR3 protein: CASSSLQETQYF

clone size: .
V gene: TRBV6-5
J gene: TRBJ2-1
D gene: .
CDR3 DNA: TGTGCCAGTGTAGGGGGGTACTACAATGAGCAGTTCTTC
CDR3 protein: CASVGGYYNEQFF

clone size: .
V gene: TRBV7-3
J gene: TRBJ2-1
D gene: TRBD2
CDR3 DNA: TGTGCCAGCAGCCGCACTAGCGGGGGAAACAATGAGCAGTTCTTC
CDR3 protein: CASSRTSGGNNEQFF

clone size: .
V gene: TRBV28
J gene: TRBJ2-2
D gene: .
CDR3 DNA: TGTGCCAGCAGTTTAAACAGGGAGCTGTTTTTT
CDR3 protein: CASSLNRELFF

clone size: .
V gene: TRBV6-5
J gene: TRBJ1-1
D gene: .
CDR3 DNA: TGTGCCAGCAGTATCGTCCGGGGAGGGGGTGAAGCTTTCTTT
CDR3 protein: CASSIVRGGGEAFF

clone size: .
V gene: TRBV6-2/TRBV6-3
J gene: TRBJ2-6
D gene: .
CDR3 DNA: TGTGCCAGCAGTCTCGTTAGCTCTGGGGCCAACGTCCTGACTTTC
CDR3 protein: CASSLVSSGANVLTF

clone size: once
V gene: TRBV7-3
J gene: TRBJ1-2
D gene: TRBD1
CDR3 DNA: TGTGCCAGCAGCCCTCGACAGGGCAGGTCAGATGGCTACACCTTC
CDR3 protein: CASSPRQGRSDGYTF

clone size: .
V gene: TRBV7-3
J gene: TRBJ2-5
D gene: TRBD1
CDR3 DNA: TGTGCCAGCAGCCCAATGGGACAGCGGAAACAAGAGACCCAGTACTTC
CDR3 protein: CASSPMGQRKQETQYF

clone size: .
V gene: TRBV7-3
J gene: TRBJ2-1
D gene: .
CDR3 DNA: TGTGCCAGCAGCCAGGACGGACTCCAGCAGTTCTTC
CDR3 protein: CASSQDGLQQFF